This is a list of T cell receptor beta chains from one sample in a study of cytomegalovirus exposure and HLA in healthy donors. Using immunoSEQ multiplex PCR, the repertoire was profiled, and TCRdb retains in-frame clones only, with some absent. Here the sample spans approximately 77,000 clones, nearly 80% being singletons. Material: PBMCs. The receptor source for this set is a man in his forties in good health and CMV-seronegative. Both conserved end residues are part of each CDR3. D genes are given only for firm matches. Size is omitted from some rows. Given values are once, few, many or a class for expanded clones.

abundance	j_gene	d_gene	v_gene	CDR3nt	CDR3aa
-	TRBJ1-3	-	TRBV19	TGTGCCAGTACCCTGAATCCGGGTCCCTCTGGAAACACCATATATTTT	CASTLNPGPSGNTIYF
-	TRBJ1-2	-	TRBV6-5	TGTGCCAGCAGCTTATCAGGACAGTACTATGGCTACACCTTC	CASSLSGQYYGYTF
once	TRBJ2-7	-	TRBV28	TGTGCCAGCAGTATAGTTCCTACCTACGAGCAGTACTTC	CASSIVPTYEQYF
-	TRBJ2-1	-	TRBV7-2	TGTGCCAGCAGCGTATACAATGAGCAGTTCTTC	CASSVYNEQFF
-	TRBJ2-1	-	TRBV7-2	TGTGCCAGCAGCGATAGCCCTATCGGTGAGCAGTTCTTC	CASSDSPIGEQFF
-	TRBJ2-3	TRBD2	TRBV19	TGTGCCAGTAGTAAGCCGGGACTAGCGGGCAACCACTACACAGATACGCAGTATTTT	CASSKPGLAGNHYTDTQYF
-	TRBJ2-2	TRBD2	TRBV5-1	TGCGCCAGCAGCTTGGCCGGGACTAGCGGGAGGGCCAACACCGGGGAGCTGTTTTTT	CASSLAGTSGRANTGELFF
-	TRBJ1-1	TRBD1	TRBV6-5	TGTGCCACCCACAGGGGGATGGACACTGAAGCTTTCTTT	CATHRGMDTEAFF
-	TRBJ2-2	TRBD1	TRBV12-5	TGTGCTAGTGGCGGACAGGGTGGAACCGGGGAGCTGTTTTTT	CASGGQGGTGELFF
-	TRBJ2-7	TRBD1	TRBV10-2	TGCGCCAGCAGTGAGGCCGGGACAGCCACCTACGAGCAGTACTTC	CASSEAGTATYEQYF
-	TRBJ2-5	-	TRBV4-1	TGCGCCAGCAGCCTACAGGGTTACCAAGAGACCCAGTACTTC	CASSLQGYQETQYF
-	TRBJ2-5	TRBD1	TRBV10-3	TGTGCCATCAGTCAAGGGACAGGGTCCTTCCAAGAGACCCAGTACTTC	CAISQGTGSFQETQYF
few	TRBJ1-2	-	TRBV5-1	TGCGCCAGCAGCTTATCGAGCCGGGACTATAACTATGGCTACACCTTC	CASSLSSRDYNYGYTF
-	TRBJ2-3	-	TRBV30	TGTGCCTGGAGTGTGGTGGGTACAGGGACGCAGTATTTT	CAWSVVGTGTQYF
-	TRBJ1-2	-	TRBV30	TGTGCCTATCAACTAGGCAGCGCGGGGGGACCTTATGGCTACACCTTC	CAYQLGSAGGPYGYTF
-	TRBJ2-7	-	TRBV10-2	TGCGCCACTACGACAGAGACCTACGAGCAGTACTTC	CATTTETYEQYF
-	TRBJ2-3	TRBD2	TRBV4-2	TGTGCCAGCAGCATCCCGGGACTAACAACAGATACGCAGTATTTT	CASSIPGLTTDTQYF
-	TRBJ2-7	-	TRBV29-1	TGCAGCGTTCTCCTCCCCATCGCGACAGTCCGCTCCTACGAGCAGTACTTC	CSVLLPIATVRSYEQYF
-	TRBJ1-5	TRBD1	TRBV6-5	TGTGCCAGCAGTAACAGGGGAGGCAATCAGCCCCAGCATTTT	CASSNRGGNQPQHF
-	TRBJ1-2	TRBD1	TRBV6-5	TGTGCCAGCAGTTATACAGGGGGCTATGGCTACACCTTC	CASSYTGGYGYTF
-	TRBJ2-7	TRBD1	TRBV6-5	TGTGCCAGCAGACCCGGGACAGCCCCAGGAGTCGAGCAGTACTTC	CASRPGTAPGVEQYF
few	TRBJ2-7	-	TRBV7-9	TGTGCCAGCAGCTTAGTTGGTAGCTTCGAGCAGTACTTC	CASSLVGSFEQYF
-	TRBJ1-1	-	TRBV6-6	TGTGCCAGCGGCAGAACAAACACTGAAGCTTTCTTT	CASGRTNTEAFF
-	TRBJ2-1	TRBD2	TRBV7-3	TGTGCTACCGCCGGTGAGCTAGCGGGAGTGAGCAATGAGCAGTTCTTC	CATAGELAGVSNEQFF
-	TRBJ2-1	TRBD1	TRBV28	TGTGCCAGCAGGCCACAGGGGCGCAATGAGCAGTTCTTC	CASRPQGRNEQFF
-	TRBJ2-7	TRBD1	TRBV7-2	TGTGCCAGCAGCTTTTCTCGGGACAGCCCGTCCTTCCTCTCCTACGAGCAGTACTTC	CASSFSRDSPSFLSYEQYF
-	TRBJ1-2	-	TRBV14	TGTGCCAGCAGCCAAGATCGGTCCCAGGGGCGCTATGGCTACACCTTC	CASSQDRSQGRYGYTF
once	TRBJ1-2	TRBD1	TRBV6-5	TGTGCCAGCAGTGGAGGGACAGCTCAGGGCTACACCTTC	CASSGGTAQGYTF
-	TRBJ1-2	-	TRBV30	TGTGCCTGGAGTGCGGACTATGGCTACACCTTC	CAWSADYGYTF
-	TRBJ1-5	TRBD1	TRBV5-6	TGTGCCAGCAGCTTGGGACAGGGGAGCAATCAGCCCCAGCATTTT	CASSLGQGSNQPQHF
few	TRBJ2-1	TRBD2	TRBV13	TGTGCCAGCAGCTTGATAGGACTAGCCAATGAGCAGTTCTTC	CASSLIGLANEQFF
-	TRBJ2-3	-	TRBV9	TGTGCCAGCAGCGTCGGTAGAGCATCTGTCGCAGATACGCAGTATTTT	CASSVGRASVADTQYF
-	TRBJ2-3	-	TRBV9	TGTGCCAGCAGTTCCCCCAGAGATACGCAGTATTTT	CASSSPRDTQYF
-	TRBJ2-3	TRBD1	TRBV19	TGTGCCAGTAGTATGGGTACAGGGGAGAGCACAGATACGCAGTATTTT	CASSMGTGESTDTQYF
-	TRBJ2-1	TRBD1	TRBV28	TGTGCCAGCAGTTTAAATAGGGGACAGGGGTTCTACAATGAGCAGTTCTTC	CASSLNRGQGFYNEQFF
-	TRBJ1-2	TRBD1	TRBV27	TGTGCCAGCAGCTTCGACAGGGGGCGTTTTGGCTACACCTTC	CASSFDRGRFGYTF
-	TRBJ2-5	-	TRBV30	TGTGCCTGGAGTGAGGGGGACACTTCGGACGACAAAGAGACCCAGTACTTC	CAWSEGDTSDDKETQYF
-	TRBJ2-5	TRBD2	TRBV6-1	TGTGCCAGCAGCTTCTCAGCGGGAGGATGGGAGACCCAGTACTTC	CASSFSAGGWETQYF
once	TRBJ2-5	TRBD1	TRBV5-1	TGCGCCAGCAGCTCGCCCGCCGGGACAGGGATCGAGACCCAGTACTTC	CASSSPAGTGIETQYF
-	TRBJ2-7	TRBD2	TRBV15	TGTGCCACCAGCAGAGATCTAGCGGGAGGGCCGGGTATACCGGACGAGCAGTACTTC	CATSRDLAGGPGIPDEQYF
-	TRBJ2-3	TRBD2	TRBV7-2	TGTGCCAGCAGCCACCCCAGCGGGAGTGGGCAGTATTTT	CASSHPSGSGQYF
once	TRBJ2-1	TRBD2	TRBV12-5	TGTGCTAGTGCTCCTGGGGAGGGCCGGGGTGAGCAGTTCTTC	CASAPGEGRGEQFF
once	TRBJ2-7	-	TRBV6-5	TGTGCCAGCAGTTACAGTTCGGGACAAATAATCTACGAGCAGTACTTC	CASSYSSGQIIYEQYF
few	TRBJ2-7	-	TRBV11-3	TGTGCCAGCAGCTTAAACGGGGTTCGGCAGTACTTC	CASSLNGVRQYF
-	TRBJ2-3	TRBD1	TRBV19	TGTGCCAGTAGTAGACAGGGGCCCCCAGATACGCAGTATTTT	CASSRQGPPDTQYF
once	TRBJ2-7	TRBD1	TRBV30	TGTGCCTGGGCGGACGGGACAGGGAGCAACGAGCAGTACTTC	CAWADGTGSNEQYF
few	TRBJ2-7	TRBD1	TRBV11-1	TGTGCCAGCAGCGTTCGGACAGGGGGCGAGCAGTACTTC	CASSVRTGGEQYF
few	TRBJ1-1	-	TRBV5-6	TGTGCCAGCAGCCTTATGGTCGGAGTGAACACTGAAGCTTTCTTT	CASSLMVGVNTEAFF
-	TRBJ1-1	-	TRBV18	TGTGCCAGCTCACCTGGGCCGAACACTGAAGCTTTCTTT	CASSPGPNTEAFF
-	TRBJ1-5	TRBD1	TRBV28	TGTGCCAGCAGTTTTAGGGGACAGGGGCATCAGCCCCAGCATTTT	CASSFRGQGHQPQHF
-	TRBJ2-7	TRBD2	TRBV6-1	TGTGCCCTAGCAGCACTAGCGGGAGGAACCTACGAGCAGTACTTC	CALAALAGGTYEQYF
-	TRBJ2-1	TRBD2	TRBV4-3	TGCGCCAGCAGCCAAAAAAGGCGCCCTAGCGGGGGGTTCAATGAGCAGTTCTTC	CASSQKRRPSGGFNEQFF
-	TRBJ1-4	TRBD1	TRBV5-1	TGCGCCAGCAGCTTGGGAGTTGGGACAGGGGTTAGACTGTTTTTT	CASSLGVGTGVRLFF
few	TRBJ2-5	-	TRBV18	TGTGCCAGCTCACCAGTAGGAGGGCAAGAGACCCAGTACTTC	CASSPVGGQETQYF
-	TRBJ2-2	TRBD1	TRBV5-6	TGTGCCAGCAGCCCTGGGACAGGGGGCGCGCGGTCCACCGGGGAGCTGTTTTTT	CASSPGTGGARSTGELFF
-	TRBJ1-5	-	TRBV2	TGTGCCAGCAGTCCCAACAGGGCATCCGGCAATCAGCCCCAGCATTTT	CASSPNRASGNQPQHF
-	TRBJ1-2	TRBD1	TRBV28	TGTGCCAGCAGTCCCCTTCCAGGGGGCGCGGATCAGTATGGCTACACCTTC	CASSPLPGGADQYGYTF
-	TRBJ1-2	TRBD1	TRBV19	TGTGCCAGTAGCCGCCGACGGACAGGTCCCGAGGATGGCTACACCTTC	CASSRRRTGPEDGYTF
-	TRBJ2-3	-	TRBV5-8	TGTGCCAGCAGCTTGTCCAGGGATACGCAGTATTTT	CASSLSRDTQYF
few	TRBJ2-7	TRBD2	TRBV28	TGTGCCAGCAGTTTATGGGAACTAGCGGGAGGGCCTGGCGAGCAGTACTTC	CASSLWELAGGPGEQYF